This T cell receptor beta chain was recovered during a study of cytomegalovirus exposure and HLA in healthy donors. General study results and limits: What TCR beta sequences reportedly achieved was accurate prediction of HLA-A and HLA-B alleles in most subjects.

Donors counted as nominally healthy when sampled, yet unrecorded immune exposures were likely. This CDR3 spans 13 amino acids. Germline V CDR1 and CDR2: SGHAT, FQNNGV. Trimming removed 5 bases at V and 3 bases at J, with 9 bases between. Concerning this clone itself: The antigen remains undetermined.

Both 60 Vbeta primers and 13 Jbeta primers went into the PCR. TCRdb keeps only in-frame clones here, not all; method: immunoSEQ multiplex PCR. This table holds 160,000 or so clones, around 81% found once. The chain uses TRBV11-2 and TRBJ2-3; D remains ambiguous. The sequencing input was PBMCs. This receptor was taken from a woman younger than 35 in good health and CMV-seropositive. Here the CDR3 DNA reads TGTGCCAGCAGCCCCCGACTTACAGATACGCAGTATTTT. As protein: CASSPRLTDTQYF.